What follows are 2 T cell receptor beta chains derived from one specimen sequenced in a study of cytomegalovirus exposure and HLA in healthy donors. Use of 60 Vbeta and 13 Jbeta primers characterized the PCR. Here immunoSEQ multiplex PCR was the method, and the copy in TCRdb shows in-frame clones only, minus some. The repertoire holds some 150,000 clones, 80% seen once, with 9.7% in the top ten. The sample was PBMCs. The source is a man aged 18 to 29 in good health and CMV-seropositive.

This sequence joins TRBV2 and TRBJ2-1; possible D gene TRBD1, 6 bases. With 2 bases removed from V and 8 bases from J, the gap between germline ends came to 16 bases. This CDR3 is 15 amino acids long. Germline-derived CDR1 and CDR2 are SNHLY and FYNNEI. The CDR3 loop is CASSERASSGDEQFF. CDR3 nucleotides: TGTGCCAGCAGTGAAAGGGCTAGCTCAGGGGATGAGCAGTTCTTC. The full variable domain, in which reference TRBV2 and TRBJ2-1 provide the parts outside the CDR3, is EPEVTQTPSHQVTQMGQEVILRCVPISNHLYFYWYRQILGQKVEFLVSFYNNEISEKSEIFDDQFSVERPDGSNFTLKIRSTKLEDSAMYFCASSERASSGDEQFFGPGTRLTVL.

The CDR3 nucleotides are TGCGCCAGCAGCGGGACAGGTGGAATATCGAGGAAAGAAGCTTTCTTT. Translation: CASSGTGGISRKEAFF. This chain connects TRBV5-1 to TRBJ1-1, with 8 bases matching TRBD1. This CDR3 has 16 amino acids. With V trimmed by 4 bases and J by 8 bases, 16 bases remained unmatched. Germline lookup yields CDR1 SGHRS and CDR2 YFSETQ.